The rows below give T cell receptor beta chains drawn from one sample of a study of blood T cell repertoires in COVID-19. Generated by immunoSEQ multiplex PCR, the TCRdb table keeps only in-frame clones and is missing some. The sample records around 200,000 clones, about 91% being singletons. Sequencing was performed on PBMCs or T cells enriched from blood (not recorded which). The receptors shown here come from a woman between 18 and 29 years old who had recovered from COVID-19. The CDR3 runs from the conserved cysteine through the conserved F or W.

j_call v_call cdr3_aa
TRBJ2-7 TRBV12-3/TRBV12-4 CASSPSGDEQYF
TRBJ1-4 TRBV10-3 CAISVTNEKLFF
TRBJ2-1 TRBV14 CASSHRGLAGLNEQFF
TRBJ2-4 TRBV24-1 CATSDLGDRYELKNIQYF
TRBJ1-5 TRBV10-3 CAITGDSNQPQHF
TRBJ1-5 TRBV30 CAWSFWGGNQPQHF
TRBJ2-7 TRBV10-3 CAGSGGSSYEQYF
TRBJ1-1 TRBV12-3/TRBV12-4 CASSRRQAAEAFF
TRBJ2-7 TRBV28 CASSLGLEQYF
TRBJ2-1 TRBV2 CASSGGQSSYNEQFF
TRBJ1-5 TRBV24-1 CATSDLPTRVVSNQPQHF
TRBJ2-1 TRBV4-3 CASSQEYRSGRANEQFF
TRBJ2-7 TRBV6-6 CASSSGSPSEQYF
TRBJ2-3 TRBV5-1 CASSLGLFPLDTQYF
TRBJ2-5 TRBV28 CASTQGMIGETQYF
TRBJ1-5 TRBV28 CATRGGGGNQPQHF
TRBJ2-2 TRBV15 CATSFGRGNTGELFF
TRBJ2-4 TRBV27 CASSLFAGDAKNIQYF
TRBJ2-3 TRBV2 CASSEGSGIVSTDTQYF
TRBJ1-1 TRBV27 CASSLISFAGITEAFF
TRBJ1-4 TRBV4-1 CASSQDRGTGRGELFF